The entry below gives a single T cell receptor (beta chain) sequence along with its context. The junction differs from germline at one of its ends, possibly a read error. Per germline, CDR1 SEHNR and CDR2 FQNEAQ (reference sequence). This CDR3 is built from 13 residues. These data come from a study of cytomegalovirus exposure and HLA in healthy donors. Amplification used 60 Vbeta primers and 13 Jbeta primers. Using immunoSEQ multiplex PCR, the repertoire was profiled, and TCRdb retains in-frame clones only, with some absent. The sample has almost 200,000 clones, around 79% seen once. There were likely unrecorded immune exposures, though donors were nominally healthy when sampled.

The sequence derives from a male donor in good health and CMV-seropositive. The chain links TRBV7-9 to TRBJ2-5, with TRBD2 identical over 7 bases. The specimen was PBMCs. Here the CDR3 reads CSSSRSGAPAQYF. CDR3 bases: TGTTCCAGCAGCCGAAGCGGGGCCCCGGCCCAGTACTTC.